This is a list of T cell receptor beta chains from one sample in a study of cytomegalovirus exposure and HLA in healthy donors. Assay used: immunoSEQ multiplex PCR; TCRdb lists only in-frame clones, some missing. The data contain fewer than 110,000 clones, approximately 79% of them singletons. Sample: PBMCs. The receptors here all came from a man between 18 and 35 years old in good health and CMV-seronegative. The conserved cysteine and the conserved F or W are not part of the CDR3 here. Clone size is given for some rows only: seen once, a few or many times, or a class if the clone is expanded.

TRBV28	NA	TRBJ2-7	ASVTPGGGEQY
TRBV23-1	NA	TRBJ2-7	ASSQSGQGVGPYEQY
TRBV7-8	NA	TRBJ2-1	ASRPTSGVYNEQF
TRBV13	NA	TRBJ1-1	ASSYGQGTPEAF
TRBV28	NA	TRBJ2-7	ASNPPPGEQY
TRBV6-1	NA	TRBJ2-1	ASSEAAGGLNEQF
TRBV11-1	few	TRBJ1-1	ASSLGQTSTNTEAF
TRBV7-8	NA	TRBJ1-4	ASSRDRGGATNEKLF
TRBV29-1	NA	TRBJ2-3	SVIAGGPGDTQY
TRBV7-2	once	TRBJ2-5	ASSPTSGGAFGTQY
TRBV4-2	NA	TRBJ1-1	ASSQAAGLRNTEAF
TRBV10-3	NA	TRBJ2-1	AISESRRGGDNEQF
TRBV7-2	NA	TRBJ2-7	ASSLALGLAAYEQY
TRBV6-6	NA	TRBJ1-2	ASSLTTGLYGYT
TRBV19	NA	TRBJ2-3	ASSLAGGTGDTQY
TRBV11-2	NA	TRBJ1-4	ASRRTGGNEKLF
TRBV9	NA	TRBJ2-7	ASSPRVAGGPLSYEQY
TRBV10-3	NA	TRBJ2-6	AINDLSSGANVLT
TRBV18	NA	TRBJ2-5	ASSPESGSEETQY
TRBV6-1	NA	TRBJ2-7	ASSPQVSSYEQY
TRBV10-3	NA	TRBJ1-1	ATEPTLNTEAF
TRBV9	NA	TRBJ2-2	ASSVVTDKTGELF
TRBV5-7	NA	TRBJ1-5	ASTPGRYNQPQH
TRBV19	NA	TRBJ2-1	ASSIGGGNEQF
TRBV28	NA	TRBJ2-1	ASSLPGPVEQF
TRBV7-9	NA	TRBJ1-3	ASSPRDRAGNTIY
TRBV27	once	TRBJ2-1	ASSFQGISNEQF
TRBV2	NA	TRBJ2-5	ASSPLGAETQY
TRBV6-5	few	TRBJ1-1	ASNGQLNTEAF
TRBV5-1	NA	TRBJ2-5	ASSLGGQETQY
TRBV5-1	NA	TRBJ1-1	ASSLEGATEAF
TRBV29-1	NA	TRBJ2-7	SVQQPGSSTYEQY
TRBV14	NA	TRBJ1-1	ASSQGIPGTGVRAF
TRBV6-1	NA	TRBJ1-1	ASTTPGGPPRAF
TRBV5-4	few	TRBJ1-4	ASSSRGQANEKLF
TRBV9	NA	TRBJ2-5	ASSVDLETQY
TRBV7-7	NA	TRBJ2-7	ASSPPGAYEQY
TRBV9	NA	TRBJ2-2	ASSRQGAWNTGELF